In its sample, the clone carrying this T cell receptor beta chain was seen a few times. This specimen belongs to a study of T-cell memory formation after mild COVID-19. The V gene's germline CDR1 is SGHTA and CDR2 FQGNSA. V lost 1 base to trimming and J lost 2 bases, with 12 bases between them. The CDR3 consists of 15 residues. Constant-segment primers and 5'RACE yielded cDNA libraries for TCR alpha and TCR beta, each carrying sample barcodes and UMIs. Using its own MiXCR run on the 5' RACE reads, TCRdb lists one record per CDR3 protein. This sample has 350,000 to 450,000 distinct CDR3 sequences, with approximately 15% found just once.

The receptor comes from a young man who had mild COVID-19 (a few samples of this study predate the infection). Cell type and time point are not known. V is TRBV7-2 and J is TRBJ2-7, with D tentatively TRBD2 (7 bases). Input material: PBMCs or a T cell subset sorted from them (not recorded which). This CDR3 is CASSLGGGKPYEQYF. In DNA, the CDR3 is TGTGCCAGCAGCTTAGGGGGGGGCAAGCCCTACGAGCAGTACTTC.